This TCR beta chain was identified during a study of OX40 agonist ivuxolimab in advanced cancers. Study-wide context: Among those enrolled, mean age was approximately 60 years (range 23 to 79) and approximately 83% were male.

TCRdb's table, derived via immunoSEQ multiplex PCR, lists solely in-frame clones and lacks some. The sample includes some 71,000 clones, about nine tenths of them seen just once. As concerns this clone: The antigen remains unidentified.

Whole-study results and caveats: Among some nonresponders, normalized T-cell clonal expansion was also low. At 0.1 to 3.0 mg/kg and by week 6, clonal expansion occurred in CD4+ and CD8+ blood T cells.

Between the trimmed V and J ends, which lost 2 bases and 5 bases, there was a span of 12 bases. CDR1 LGHNA and CDR2 YSLEER come from the germline V gene. This CDR3 comprises 15 residues. This TCR was recovered from an adult with an advanced solid tumor such as melanoma, head and neck, liver or kidney cancer. The gene calls are TRBV4-3 and TRBJ2-2; D perhaps matches TRBD2 (5 bases). The sequencing used CD4+ or CD8+ T cells sorted from blood, collected in a trial of the OX40 agonist ivuxolimab. The CDR3 loop is CASSQQLRDTGELFF. CDR3 sequence (DNA): TGCGCCAGCAGCCAACAGTTGAGGGATACCGGGGAGCTGTTTTTT.